A selection of T cell receptor beta chains follows, all from one sample in a study of blood T cells in healthy people across ages. TCRdb independently ran MiXCR on the 5' RACE reads; one entry per CDR3 protein. This repertoire shows 1.5 million to 2 million distinct CDR3 sequences, roughly 49% found once; its top ten account for over 2%. Sample: blood. The receptors were gathered from a woman between 40 and 55 years old in good health. Each CDR3 is given with its conserved first and last residue. D genes are given only for firm matches. Rows may omit the clone size; those that give it use once, few, many or a size class.

CDR3nt	CDR3aa	d_gene	abundance	v_gene	j_gene
TGCGCCAGCAGCTTGTGGGACCCCAATGAGCAGTTCTTC	CASSLWDPNEQFF	NA	few	TRBV5-1	TRBJ2-1
TGCGCCAGCAGCTCTGGGCAGAGCTCAGCGTCCCTCCACTTT	CASSSGQSSASLHF	NA	NA	TRBV5-1	TRBJ1-6
TGTGCCAGCAGTTTAGGGACGGATAACGAGCAGTACTTC	CASSLGTDNEQYF	NA	few	TRBV28	TRBJ2-7
TGTGCCAGCACCCGTAGCTCCTATAATTCACCCCTCCACTTT	CASTRSSYNSPLHF	NA	NA	TRBV27	TRBJ1-6
TGTGCCAGCAGTCCCGTGAAGGGGGGAGGCGGGGAGCTGTTTTTT	CASSPVKGGGGELFF	NA	few	TRBV28	TRBJ2-2
TGTGCCAGCAGCGGAAGTTATGAAAAACTGTTTTTT	CASSGSYEKLFF	NA	NA	TRBV7-9	TRBJ1-4
TGTGCCAGCAAGAGCGGGGGGGCCGTGGAGACCCAGTACTTC	CASKSGGAVETQYF	TRBD2	few	TRBV28	TRBJ2-5
TGCAGTGCCCCGGTGACGACAGGCAGCAATGAGCAGTTCTTC	CSAPVTTGSNEQFF	NA	few	TRBV20-1	TRBJ2-1
TGTGCCAGCAGCCCCGGAGGACCCCAGCCCCAGCATTTT	CASSPGGPQPQHF	NA	NA	TRBV7-2	TRBJ1-5
TGTGCCAGCAGTTTTACGGGCAGGGCGAGCACAGATACGCAGTATTTT	CASSFTGRASTDTQYF	NA	NA	TRBV28	TRBJ2-3
TGTGCCAGCAGCTTGCGGGGGGTCATCTCTGGGGCCAACGTCCTGACTTTC	CASSLRGVISGANVLTF	TRBD2	few	TRBV7-2	TRBJ2-6
TGTGCCAGCAGTGATCGCGGGGCGGGGGAGCAGTTCTTC	CASSDRGAGEQFF	NA	NA	TRBV6-5	TRBJ2-1
TGCGCCAGCTGGACCGACACAGATACGCAGTATTTT	CASWTDTDTQYF	NA	NA	TRBV10-2	TRBJ2-3
TGTGCCACCAGCCCTCAGGGAAATAATTCACCCCTCCACTTT	CATSPQGNNSPLHF	NA	NA	TRBV15	TRBJ1-6
TGTGCCAGTAATAGAGAATACACTGAAGCTTTCTTT	CASNREYTEAFF	NA	once	TRBV12-3/TRBV12-4	TRBJ1-1
TGTGCCAGCAGTTTCCGCCTTAGCGGGGGGGCCGACGAGCAGTACTTC	CASSFRLSGGADEQYF	TRBD2	NA	TRBV6-5	TRBJ2-7
TGTGCCAGCACCATAGGGATGGGGCATGAGCAGTTCTTC	CASTIGMGHEQFF	NA	few	TRBV12-3/TRBV12-4	TRBJ2-1